This TCR beta chain was profiled in a study of blood T cell repertoires in COVID-19. V lost 0 bases and J lost 7; bases outside the gene matches: 6. The V gene's germline CDR1 is SGDLS and CDR2 YYNGEE. This CDR3 comprises 15 residues. TCRdb's table, derived via immunoSEQ multiplex PCR, lists solely in-frame clones and lacks some. The sample carries 130,000 or so clones, approximately 88% recorded once. Source material: peripheral blood. J is TRBJ2-1 and V is TRBV9, with 8 positions matching TRBD2. The clonotype was recovered from a man in his sixties with acute or convalescent COVID-19. The CDR3 region is CASSVVGGGKNEQFF. CDR3 coding DNA: TGTGCCAGCAGCGTAGTTGGCGGGGGGAAAAATGAGCAGTTCTTC.